The 32 T cell receptor beta chains below all came from one sample that was sequenced in a study of T cells in women clearing cervical HPV infection. Only in-frame clones appear in the TCRdb table, and some are missing; sequencing was by immunoSEQ multiplex PCR. The data include approximately 35,000 clones; the top ten clones carry 7.8%. Sequences were obtained from blood buffy coat. The receptors were sampled from a woman between 18 and 69 years old with a cervical HPV16 infection that either progressed to CIN3+ or cleared (not recorded which).

Concerning this clone: The read comes to an end 3 residues before the CDR3 does, leaving the germline J gene to fill in the end. J is TRBJ1-2 and V is TRBV5-3, with 7 bases that match TRBD1. TRBV5-3 is sorted into the ORF group, with uncertain function. The CDR3 runs 16 residues. CDR3 loop: CARSLQQGPVVFGYTF. The CDR3 DNA, read in part, is TGTGCCAGAAGCTTGCAACAGGGGCCCGTTGTGTTCGGC.

A note on this clone: The read terminates 3 residues ahead of where the CDR3 ends, so the germline J gene completes it. This chain joins TRBV7-9 and TRBJ2-2, with D perhaps TRBD1 (6 bases). Per the germline V gene, CDR1 is SEHNR and CDR2 is FQNEAQ (reference sequence). The CDR3 spans 14 residues. Incomplete CDR3 DNA: TGTGCCAGCAGCGAGGGGGACGGGAATGAAAAG. This sequence encodes CASSEGDGNEK. The whole CDR3 region reads CASSEGDGNEKLFF.

On this clone: From the germline J gene comes the end of the CDR3, since the read stops 3 residues before it. V is TRBV19 and J is TRBJ2-4; perhaps TRBD1 as D (6 bases). The CDR3 is 12 amino acids. Germline CDR1 is LNHDA and CDR2 is SQIVND (reference sequence). CDR3 loop: CASQTGTYGQYF. CDR3 DNA, as far as it was read: TGTGCCAGTCAGACAGGCACCTATGGT.

As regards this clone: The read ends 3 residues before the CDR3 terminus; that terminus is restored from the germline J gene. The chain links TRBV18 to TRBJ1-2, with TRBD1 matching over 9 bases. CDR3 length: 14 residues. V was clipped by 3 bases and J by 6 bases; unmatched bases: 5. Per the germline V gene, CDR1 is KGHSH and CDR2 is LQKENI. Partial CDR3 DNA: TGTGCCAGCTCACCCGACAGGGGGAGCGATGGC. Protein: CASSPDRGSDG. The whole CDR3 is CASSPDRGSDGYTF. The full variable domain, rest sourced from reference TRBV18 and TRBJ1-2, is NAGVMQNPRHLVRRRGQEARLRCSPMKGHSHVYWYRQLPEEGLKFMVYLQKENIIDESGMPKERFSAEFPKEGPSILRIQQVVRGDSAAYFCASSPDRGSDGYTFGSGTRLTVV.

On this clone itself: Read sequence stops 3 residues before the CDR3 end, and the germline J gene provides the missing end. This rearrangement joins TRBV2 to TRBJ2-4; D not resolved. The CDR3 sequence is 14 residues long. Per the germline V gene, CDR1 is SNHLY and CDR2 is FYNNEI. The covered CDR3 bases are TGTGCCAGCAGTTACGACGGTTCTAACTATGGT. Translating gives CASSYDGSNYG. The whole CDR3 protein reads CASSYDGSNYGQYF.

Turning to this clone: The CDR3 goes on 3 residues after the read ends, and that part is filled in from the germline J gene. The V call is TRBV5-5, the J call TRBJ2-7; TRBD1 aligns across 9 bases. J gave up 5 bases and V 4 bases, and 7 bases lay outside the gene matches. The CDR3 is 14 residues long. Germline CDR1 reads SGHKS; CDR2 reads YYEKEE (reference sequence). Incomplete CDR3 DNA: TGTGCCAGCAGCATAATAGACAGGGGGAACGAG. Its translation is CASSIIDRGNE. The whole CDR3 is CASSIIDRGNEQYF.

Details on this clone: The read ends 3 residues early relative to the CDR3; the germline J gene fills the gap. V is TRBV5-6 and J is TRBJ2-7; D not resolved. Germline assignment: CDR1 SGHDT and CDR2 YYEEEE. The CDR3 has 13 residues. The V end was cut by 0 bases, the J end by 1 base, with 5 bases between. The CDR3 sequence: CASSLVSSYEQYF. The part of the CDR3 DNA that was read is TGTGCCAGCAGCTTGGTCAGTTCCTACGAG.

As concerns this clone: The read is 3 residues too short to cover the CDR3 end, so that end is filled in from the germline J gene. V is TRBV5-1 and J is TRBJ1-1; D may be TRBD1 (5 bases). The CDR3 consists of 14 residues. The V end was cut by 1 base, the J end by 6 bases, with 13 bases between. Germline values: CDR1 SGHRS, CDR2 YFSETQ. CDR3 bases read: TGCGCCAGCAGCTTGAGGGGCAGGGCCTCTGAA. Protein: CASSLRGRASE. The CDR3 as a whole reads CASSLRGRASEAFF.

In the case of this clone: The read terminates 3 residues ahead of where the CDR3 ends, so the germline J gene completes it. The gene calls are TRBV7-9 and TRBJ1-2; D call uncertain. The CDR3 runs to 15 residues. Germline V CDR1 and CDR2: SEHNR, FQNEAQ (reference sequence). CDR3 amino acids: CASSAAGVTYNDYTF. Partial CDR3 DNA: TGTGCCAGCAGCGCAGCGGGAGTAACCTACAATGAC.

Points on this clone: The CDR3 end is not reached by the read, which stops 3 residues before it; the germline J gene fills it in. The chain joins TRBV19 to TRBJ1-4; 7 nucleotides line up with TRBD1. The V segment lost 6 bases and the J segment 6 bases; nucleotides outside the gene matches: 10. CDR3 size: 15 residues. From germline, CDR1 is LNHDA and CDR2 SQIVND (reference sequence). CDR3 residues: CASSSSRQGDEKLFF. Incomplete CDR3 DNA: TGTGCCAGTAGCTCGAGTAGACAGGGTGATGAAAAA. The full variable domain, with the rest looked up from reference TRBV19 and TRBJ1-4, is DGGITQSPKYLFRKEGQNVTLSCEQNLNHDAMYWYRQDPGQGLRLIYYSQIVNDFQKGDIAEGYSVSREKKESFPLTVTSAQKNPTAFYLCASSSSRQGDEKLFFGSGTQLSVL.

Points on this clone: The read terminates 3 residues ahead of where the CDR3 ends, so the germline J gene completes it. The J gene is TRBJ2-2, the V gene TRBV12-3 or TRBV12-4; 12 bases agree with TRBD2. V lost 3 bases, J lost 3 bases, and 11 bases stayed unmatched. The CDR3 consists of 19 residues. The CDR3 loop is CASSFIPLAGGPDTGELFF. CDR3 DNA, as far as it was read: TGTGCCAGCAGTTTTATACCGCTAGCGGGGGGGCCAGACACCGGGGAG.

Remarks on this clone: The read ends 3 residues shy of where the CDR3 ends; the end is completed using the germline J gene. The chain employs TRBV7-3 and TRBJ2-3, with a weak D call TRBD2 (6 bases). Germline V lookup: CDR1 SGHTA, CDR2 FQGTGA. The CDR3 covers 16 residues. Trimming took off 2 bases at V and 2 bases at J, with 14 bases between the two ends. The DNA read from the CDR3 is TGTGCCAGCAGCTTACGTTTAAGGGGACTCACAGATACG. Amino acids: CASSLRLRGLTDT. The whole CDR3 protein reads CASSLRLRGLTDTQYF.

A note on this clone: The read ends 3 residues before the CDR3 terminus; that terminus is restored from the germline J gene. This chain uses TRBV19 with TRBJ2-7; D not resolved. The CDR3 consists of 15 residues. Germline loops: CDR1 LNHDA, CDR2 SQIVND (reference sequence). V was shortened by 1 base and J by 3 bases, with 13 bases between the two germline ends. CDR3 bases read: TGTGCCAGTAGTATAGCCACAGACCCTTACTACGAG. Translating it yields CASSIATDPYYE. The whole CDR3 is CASSIATDPYYEQYF. The entire variable domain, with the rest obtained from reference TRBV19 and TRBJ2-7, is as follows: DGGITQSPKYLFRKEGQNVTLSCEQNLNHDAMYWYRQDPGQGLRLIYYSQIVNDFQKGDIAEGYSVSREKKESFPLTVTSAQKNPTAFYLCASSIATDPYYEQYFGPGTRLTVT.

As regards this clone: The read finishes 3 residues shy of the CDR3 end, and the germline J gene is used to complete it. V gene TRBV10-1 combines with J gene TRBJ2-1; TRBD2 might be the D (5 bases). The CDR3 spans 15 residues. V dropped 0 bases and J dropped 5 bases, with 11 bases sitting between them. The germline V gene has CDR1 WNHNN and CDR2 SYGVQD (reference sequence). The CDR3 loop is CASSESSPGNNEQFF. Incomplete CDR3 DNA: TGCGCCAGCAGTGAGTCAAGTCCGGGGAACAATGAG.

Comment on this clone: The read falls 3 residues short of the CDR3 end, and the missing part is taken from the germline J gene. The rearrangement joins TRBV19 to TRBJ2-4, with 8 nucleotides matching TRBD1. The CDR3 length is 14 residues. Germline V lookup: CDR1 LNHDA, CDR2 SQIVND (reference sequence). CDR3 bases read: TGTGCCAGTAAACCGGGACAGGATTACTATGGT. This sequence encodes CASKPGQDYYG. The full CDR3 protein reads CASKPGQDYYGQYF. The full variable domain, rest sourced from reference TRBV19 and TRBJ2-4, is DGGITQSPKYLFRKEGQNVTLSCEQNLNHDAMYWYRQDPGQGLRLIYYSQIVNDFQKGDIAEGYSVSREKKESFPLTVTSAQKNPTAFYLCASKPGQDYYGQYFGAGTRLSVL.

With regard to this clone: The read gets to within 3 residues of the CDR3 end, and the germline J gene fills in the rest. The chain is built from TRBV19 and TRBJ1-2, with TRBD1 as a possible D gene (5 bases). This CDR3 contains 14 residues. Germline V gives CDR1 LNHDA, CDR2 SQIVND (reference sequence). CDR3: CASSTYRSSYDYTF. Partial CDR3 DNA: TGTGCCAGTAGTACCTACAGGAGCTCCTACGAC.

About this clone: The DNA ends 3 residues before the CDR3 does, and the rest of the CDR3 is filled in from the germline J gene. The chain couples TRBV7-7 to TRBJ1-4, with D possibly TRBD1 on 5 matching bases. Germline V gene data show CDR1 as SSHAT and CDR2 as FNYEAQ (reference sequence). The CDR3 loop spans 16 amino acids. This CDR3 is CASSLYARSGANVLFF. The sequenced CDR3 bases are TGTGCCAGCAGCTTATATGCCCGCTCTGGGGCCAACGTA. The full variable domain, its missing parts supplied by reference TRBV7-7 and TRBJ1-4, is GAGVSQSPRYKVTKRGQDVTLRCDPISSHATLYWYQQALGQGPEFLTYFNYEAQPDKSGLPSDRFSAERPEGSISTLTIQRTEQRDSAMYRCASSLYARSGANVLFFGSGTQLSVL.

This clone registers medium-sized by frequency. The missing CDR3 end, 3 residues past where the read stops, is filled in from the germline J gene. This sequence joins TRBV6-1 and TRBJ1-4; D remains unclear. The CDR3 runs 13 residues. The V and J ends lost 1 base and 6 bases respectively, with 6 bases between them. CDR1 and CDR2 (germline): MNHNS, SASEGT. Partial CDR3 DNA: TGTGCCAGCAGTGAAGTAGGGTATGAAAAA. As protein: CASSEVGYEK. The complete CDR3 sequence is CASSEVGYEKLFF.

Concerning this clone itself: The CDR3 end lies 3 residues beyond the end of the read and is filled in from the germline J gene. The chain employs TRBV28 and TRBJ2-1, with 9 bases that match TRBD1. The CDR3 has 19 amino acids. Germline V lookup: CDR1 MDHEN, CDR2 SYDVKM. V was clipped by 2 bases and J by 8 bases; unmatched bases: 19. The DNA read from the CDR3 is TGTGCCAGCAGTTTAGAGAGTCTTGCCGGGACAGGGAAGCTCGATGAG. This sequence encodes CASSLESLAGTGKLDE. Given in full, the CDR3 is CASSLESLAGTGKLDEQFF. Based on the CDR3 plus reference TRBV28 and TRBJ2-1, the full variable domain is DVKVTQSSRYLVKRTGEKVFLECVQDMDHENMFWYRQDPGLGLRLIYFSYDVKMKEKGDIPEGYSVSREKKERFSLILESASTNQTSMYLCASSLESLAGTGKLDEQFFGPGTRLTVL.

With respect to this clone: The missing CDR3 end, 3 residues past where the read stops, is filled in from the germline J gene. The gene calls are TRBV5-6 and TRBJ2-1; 11 bases line up with TRBD2. The CDR3 covers 15 residues. Germline trimming cut 4 bases from V and 5 bases from J; bases unmatched to any gene: 5. Per germline, CDR1 SGHDT and CDR2 YYEEEE. The CDR3 reads CASSRGLAANNEQFF. The part of the CDR3 DNA that was read is TGTGCCAGCAGCCGGGGACTAGCGGCTAACAATGAG.

Worth noting for this clone: The read terminates 3 residues before the CDR3 end, so the remaining end is supplied by the germline J gene. The chain links TRBV12-3 or TRBV12-4 to TRBJ2-7, with 12 bases identical to TRBD2. With V trimmed by 2 bases and J by 6 bases, 2 bases remained unmatched. This CDR3 region has 14 residues. CDR3 amino acids: CASSLLAGGVEQYF. CDR3 DNA, as far as it was read: TGTGCCAGCAGTTTACTAGCGGGGGGGGTCGAG.

To note about this clone: The sequenced fragment ends 3 residues before the CDR3 boundary, so the rest is inferred from the germline J gene. V and J are TRBV13 and TRBJ1-1, with TRBD1 matching over 7 bases. CDR3 length: 14 residues. Unmatched junction bases numbered 6, after V lost 6 bases and J lost 2 bases. Germline V gene lookup returns CDR1 PRHDT and CDR2 FYEKMQ (reference sequence). CDR3 region: CASRQTGDNTEAFF. CDR3 bases read: TGTGCCAGCAGGCAAACAGGGGACAACACTGAA.

About this clone: The CDR3 end falls 3 residues outside the read, so it is completed with the germline J gene. This chain connects TRBV19 to TRBJ2-3, with D possibly being TRBD2 (6 bases). Germline lookup yields CDR1 LNHDA and CDR2 SQIVND (reference sequence). V was cut by 7 bases and J by 4 bases, with 15 bases left in between. The length of the CDR3 is 14 residues. CDR3 DNA, as far as it was read: TGTGCCAGTAAAAGCGGGCCGAGGGCAGATACG. This translates into CASKSGPRADT. The CDR3 in full is CASKSGPRADTQYF. The full variable domain, in which reference TRBV19 and TRBJ2-3 provide the parts outside the CDR3, is DGGITQSPKYLFRKEGQNVTLSCEQNLNHDAMYWYRQDPGQGLRLIYYSQIVNDFQKGDIAEGYSVSREKKESFPLTVTSAQKNPTAFYLCASKSGPRADTQYFGPGTRLTVL.

Details on this clone: Read sequence stops 3 residues before the CDR3 end, and the germline J gene provides the missing end. This chain joins TRBV7-9 and TRBJ1-1, with D hard to call. Trimming took 3 bases from V and 1 from J, leaving 9 bases between them. CDR3 size: 14 residues. Germline V lookup: CDR1 SEHNR, CDR2 FQNEAQ (reference sequence). The CDR3 reads CASSFLTPNTEAFF. The CDR3 bases that were read are TGTGCCAGCAGCTTTCTGACACCGAACACTGAA.

For this clone: The CDR3 end is not reached by the read, which stops 3 residues before it; the germline J gene fills it in. The V gene is TRBV2, the J gene TRBJ1-4; TRBD1 matches 11 bases. The CDR3 is made up of 15 amino acids. V lost 5 bases, J lost 7 bases, and 6 bases stayed unmatched. The germline V gene has CDR1 SNHLY and CDR2 FYNNEI. The CDR3 sequence is CASSSPGTGGEKLFF. The CDR3 DNA, read in part, is TGTGCCAGCAGTTCTCCCGGGACAGGGGGTGAAAAA.

In regard to this clone: Read sequence stops 3 residues before the CDR3 end, and the germline J gene provides the missing end. The chain carries TRBV10-3 and TRBJ1-1; D is uncertain. Germline CDR1 is ENHRY and CDR2 is SYGVKD. The V gene lost 6 bases and the J gene lost 0 bases, with 8 bases spanning the gap. The CDR3 runs 13 residues. CDR3 loop: CAIRSRLNTEAFF. The part of the CDR3 DNA that was read is TGTGCCATCAGATCCCGGTTGAACACTGAA.

Worth noting for this clone: The CDR3 end is not reached by the read, which stops 3 residues before it; the germline J gene fills it in. The J gene is TRBJ2-3, the V gene TRBV2; D possibly corresponds to TRBD2 (6 bases). The CDR3 sequence is 13 residues long. CDR1 and CDR2 from the germline V gene are SNHLY and FYNNEI. The CDR3 DNA, read in part, is TGTGCCAGCAGGGTACTGGGACTGGAGACG. Its protein product is CASRVLGLET. The entire CDR3 reads CASRVLGLETQYF.

Of note for this clone: The CDR3 is cut off 3 residues early in the read; its end comes from the germline J gene. V gene TRBV20-1 combines with J gene TRBJ1-5; TRBD1 is a possible D gene (6 bases). The CDR3 consists of 15 residues. V was trimmed by 5 bases and J by 6 bases, leaving 20 bases between them. Germline loops: CDR1 DFQATT, CDR2 SNEGSKA (reference sequence). The part of the CDR3 DNA that was read is TGCAGTGCTCGCAGTTCATTAGGGGGAACTCAGCCC. It encodes CSARSSLGGTQP. The full CDR3 sequence reads CSARSSLGGTQPQHF.

As for this clone: The sequence runs out 3 residues before the end of the CDR3; the remainder is reconstructed from the germline J gene. The chain joins TRBV5-4 to TRBJ2-1; 16 nucleotides align to TRBD2. V trimming: 7 bases; J trimming: 5 bases; junction bases outside the gene matches: 6. CDR3 length equals 16 residues. From germline, CDR1 is SGHNT and CDR2 YYREEE (reference sequence). This CDR3 reads CASAGTSGRGDNEQFF. The sequenced CDR3 bases are TGTGCCAGCGCTGGGACTAGCGGGAGGGGGGACAATGAG.

With respect to this clone: Read data end 3 residues before the CDR3 end; the end is taken from the germline J gene. The chain combines TRBV19 with TRBJ2-5, with 9 bases fitting TRBD1. The CDR3 is 15 amino acids. J gave up 4 bases and V 2 bases, and 5 bases lay outside the gene matches. Per germline, CDR1 LNHDA and CDR2 SQIVND (reference sequence). The covered CDR3 bases are TGTGCCAGTAGTATACGACAGGGGGGGGGAGAGACC. Residues: CASSIRQGGGET. The full CDR3 sequence reads CASSIRQGGGETQYF.

As for this clone: The observed sequence ends 3 residues before the CDR3 terminus, with the missing tail filled in from the germline J gene. This chain connects TRBV2 to TRBJ2-1, with 10 bases matching TRBD2. The CDR3 is 14 residues long. V lost 3 bases, J lost 5 bases, and 1 base stayed unmatched. CDR1 is SNHLY and CDR2 is FYNNEI in the germline V gene. CDR3 DNA (partial): TGTGCCAGCAGTGATCTAGCGGGGGACAATGAG. This codes for CASSDLAGDNE. The whole CDR3 reads CASSDLAGDNEQFF.

Worth noting for this clone: The CDR3 end falls 3 residues outside the read, so it is completed with the germline J gene. This sequence joins TRBV29-1 and TRBJ1-1; 9 bases align to TRBD1. The CDR3 totals 13 residues. Germline V gene sequence: CDR1 SQVTM, CDR2 ANQGSEA. J gave up 3 bases and V 6 bases, and 5 bases lay outside the gene matches. The covered CDR3 bases are TGCAGCGTGGACAGGGGCGACTACACTGAA. Its translation: CSVDRGDYTE. The entire CDR3 is CSVDRGDYTEAFF.